This is a list of T cell receptor beta chains from one sample in a study of blood T cell repertoires in COVID-19. Assay: immunoSEQ multiplex PCR; the TCRdb copy retains only in-frame clones and omits some. The sample records about 220,000 clones, about four fifths being singletons. Sequencing was carried out using peripheral blood. The receptors stem from a woman older than 75 with acute or convalescent COVID-19. CDR3s include the opening cysteine and the closing phenylalanine or tryptophan. The order of the fields is clone size, J gene, D gene, V gene, CDR3 DNA, CDR3 protein. The D gene is left open where the match is weak. The listing skips clone size in some rows; elsewhere it reads once, few, many or a size class.

>.|TRBJ2-1|TRBD1|TRBV5-1
TGCGCCAGCAGCTGGACAGGGGGCGAGGGTGAGCAGTTCTTC
CASSWTGGEGEQFF
>few|TRBJ1-3|.|TRBV9
TGTGCCAGCAGCGTTCAAAGGAGGGCAGGAGGAAACACCATATATTTT
CASSVQRRAGGNTIYF
>few|TRBJ1-4|.|TRBV7-2
TGTGCCAGCAGCTTAGGCCAGGGTAATGAAAAACTGTTTTTT
CASSLGQGNEKLFF
>.|TRBJ1-3|TRBD1|TRBV5-1
TGCGCCAGCAGCCCCACAGGGGCCTCTGGAAACACCATATATTTT
CASSPTGASGNTIYF
>many|TRBJ2-2|TRBD1|TRBV19
TGTGCCAGTAGTAGGGGACAGGGGGCGGGCACCGGGGAGCTGTTTTTT
CASSRGQGAGTGELFF
>once|TRBJ1-6|.|TRBV3-1/TRBV3-2
TGTGCCAGCAGCCAAGATTCCCTTGGCAGAAACTCACCCCTCCACTTT
CASSQDSLGRNSPLHF
>.|TRBJ2-3|TRBD2|TRBV19
TGTGCCAGTAGTATTACGGGGGGGCAGGGAGATACGCAGTATTTT
CASSITGGQGDTQYF
>.|TRBJ2-2|TRBD1|TRBV28
TGTGCCAGCCGACGACAGGGGTACCCCGGGGAGCTGTTTTTT
CASRRQGYPGELFF
>.|TRBJ2-3|.|TRBV19
TGTGCCAGTAGTAGCGGGGATACGCAGTATTTT
CASSSGDTQYF
>.|TRBJ1-1|.|TRBV28
TGTGCCAGCAGGCCGAGTTTAGGGTCGCAGGGCAGCACTGAAGCTTTCTTT
CASRPSLGSQGSTEAFF
>.|TRBJ2-5|TRBD2|TRBV3-1/TRBV3-2
TGTGCCAGCAGCCGCCCGGGACTAGCGGGGGCCAATTTCAGAGAGACCCAGTACTTC
CASSRPGLAGANFRETQYF
>.|TRBJ1-2|.|TRBV3-1/TRBV3-2
TGTGCCAGCAGCCGTCCCGGAGTCTTGGGCTATGGCTACACCTTC
CASSRPGVLGYGYTF
>.|TRBJ2-1|.|TRBV6-6
TGTGCCAGCAGTTACGGGCAAAGAAACAATGAGCAGTTCTTC
CASSYGQRNNEQFF
>.|TRBJ1-5|.|TRBV28
TGTGCCAGCAGCCCTCCCGGGGGAGGGAGCAATCAGCCCCAGCATTTT
CASSPPGGGSNQPQHF
>.|TRBJ2-1|TRBD1|TRBV6-6
TGTGCCAGCAGCTCCCCTACCGGGACAGGGCTCAATGAGCAGTTCTTC
CASSSPTGTGLNEQFF
>.|TRBJ2-5|TRBD2|TRBV11-2
TGTGCCAGCAGCCGCGGAGCGGGGAAGCACCAAGAGACCCAGTACTTC
CASSRGAGKHQETQYF
>few|TRBJ1-2|.|TRBV3-1/TRBV3-2
TGTGCCAGCAGCCCGGGGGGGGAAGGCTATGGCTACACCTTC
CASSPGGEGYGYTF
>.|TRBJ1-2|.|TRBV5-6
TGTGCCAGCAGCTTGGGGGCAGGGCGGAACTATGGCTACACCTTC
CASSLGAGRNYGYTF
>.|TRBJ2-7|TRBD1|TRBV4-1
TGCGCCAGCAGCCAAGACTCGAGGACAGGGGGCTACGAGCAGTACTTC
CASSQDSRTGGYEQYF
>.|TRBJ2-2|.|TRBV12-5
TGTGCTAGTGGCCCTGGGCCCGGGGAGCTGTTTTTT
CASGPGPGELFF
>.|TRBJ1-3|.|TRBV7-2
TGTGCCAGCAGCTTTGGGGCAGGCTCTGGAAACACCATATATTTT
CASSFGAGSGNTIYF
>.|TRBJ2-1|TRBD1|TRBV10-3
TGTGCCACCTCGCCGGGACAGGGGGGAGGAGAGGGATACAATGAGCAGTTCTTC
CATSPGQGGGEGYNEQFF
>.|TRBJ2-1|TRBD1|TRBV7-3
TGTGCCAGCAGCTCTAGAGGGGGCTCAAATGAGCAGTTCTTC
CASSSRGGSNEQFF
>few|TRBJ1-5|.|TRBV29-1
TGCAGCGTTTCACAGCACAATCAGCCCCAGCATTTT
CSVSQHNQPQHF
>.|TRBJ2-1|.|TRBV27
TGTGCCAGCACTTCGTGGGGGGGCCAATACAATGAGCAGTTCTTC
CASTSWGGQYNEQFF
>few|TRBJ1-5|.|TRBV6-1
TGTGCCAGCAGTGAAAAAGGGGGAAATCAGCCCCAGCATTTT
CASSEKGGNQPQHF
>.|TRBJ2-1|TRBD2|TRBV10-3
TGTGCCATCAGAAGAATAACTAGCGGGGGGGCCGGTGAGCAGTTCTTC
CAIRRITSGGAGEQFF
>.|TRBJ1-1|TRBD1|TRBV30
TGTGCCTGGGTCCGGGACAGAGTATTTGAAGCTTTCTTT
CAWVRDRVFEAFF
>.|TRBJ1-2|.|TRBV24-1
TGTGCCACCAGTGACGCGGGTCGGGGCTACACCTTC
CATSDAGRGYTF
>.|TRBJ1-4|.|TRBV7-2
TGTGCCAGCAGCCCCCCTGGCGAAAAACTGTTTTTT
CASSPPGEKLFF
>.|TRBJ2-5|.|TRBV20-1
TGCAGTGCTAGTCGGGGACAAGAGACCCAGTACTTC
CSASRGQETQYF
>.|TRBJ2-7|TRBD1|TRBV29-1
TGCAGCGCCCTATCCGGGACAGGCTCCTACGAGCAGTACTTC
CSALSGTGSYEQYF
>.|TRBJ1-1|.|TRBV16
TGTGCCAGCAGCCAATCCGCTACGAACACTGAAGCTTTCTTT
CASSQSATNTEAFF
>.|TRBJ1-5|.|TRBV6-2/TRBV6-3
TGTGCCAGCAGTTACTCGATCTCCGGAGTTGAGAGCAATCAGCCCCAGCATTTT
CASSYSISGVESNQPQHF
>.|TRBJ2-1|TRBD2|TRBV6-6
TGTGCCAGCAACCTACTAGCGGGGGGTCACAATGAGCAGTTCTTC
CASNLLAGGHNEQFF
>.|TRBJ2-5|.|TRBV2
TGTGCCAGCAGCGAGGGCCAAGAGACCCAGTACTTC
CASSEGQETQYF
>.|TRBJ1-2|TRBD1|TRBV4-2
TGTGCCAGCAGCCAAGTAGCGGACAGGGTCTATGGCTACACCTTC
CASSQVADRVYGYTF
>.|TRBJ1-4|TRBD1|TRBV4-2
TGTGCCAGCAGCCCGGACAGGAGTAATGAAAAACTGTTTTTT
CASSPDRSNEKLFF
>few|TRBJ1-1|.|TRBV5-4
TGTGCCAGCAGCTTGGCGGCGGGATGGAACACTGAAGCTTTCTTT
CASSLAAGWNTEAFF
>once|TRBJ1-3|.|TRBV18
TGTGCCAGCTCACCATTTGACAGCTCTGGAAACACCATATATTTT
CASSPFDSSGNTIYF
>.|TRBJ1-1|.|TRBV12-3/TRBV12-4
TGTGCCAGCAGTTTTGTGGCGAACACTGAAGCTTTCTTT
CASSFVANTEAFF
>.|TRBJ1-1|.|TRBV2
TGTGCCAGCAGTGAAGCGCTCCGTGCGGGGAGAGCTTTCTTT
CASSEALRAGRAFF